This is a list of T cell receptor beta chains from one sample in a study of blood T cell repertoires in COVID-19. Sequencing used immunoSEQ multiplex PCR; TCRdb keeps in-frame clones, though not all of them. The sample consists of about 170,000 clones, roughly four fifths of them appearing once. Sequencing was performed on peripheral blood. The receptor set was obtained from a human donor with acute or convalescent COVID-19. The donor label of this sample is uncertain. Each CDR3 is given without its conserved first and last residue. Clone size, where shown, is once, few, many, or a class for clones that have expanded.

clone_size: NA
cdr3_length: 12
v_call: TRBV19
j_call: TRBJ2-2
cdr3_aa: ASTTGFLTGELF

clone_size: NA
cdr3_length: 11
v_call: TRBV4-1
j_call: TRBJ2-5
cdr3_aa: ASSQGLYETQY

clone_size: few
cdr3_length: 15
v_call: TRBV6-1
j_call: TRBJ2-1
cdr3_aa: ASSEGRLAISYNEQF

clone_size: NA
cdr3_length: 13
v_call: TRBV4-1
j_call: TRBJ2-1
cdr3_aa: ASSSSGNGDNEQF

clone_size: NA
cdr3_length: 12
v_call: TRBV11-2
j_call: TRBJ2-2
cdr3_aa: ASSLGQNTGELF

clone_size: NA
cdr3_length: 11
v_call: TRBV30
j_call: TRBJ2-4
cdr3_aa: AWGGEAKNIQY

clone_size: NA
cdr3_length: 13
v_call: TRBV5-1
j_call: TRBJ1-2
cdr3_aa: ASSSLIQGSDGYT

clone_size: NA
cdr3_length: 10
v_call: TRBV6-5
j_call: TRBJ1-1
cdr3_aa: ASRPTGGQAF

clone_size: NA
cdr3_length: 13
v_call: TRBV3-1/TRBV3-2
j_call: TRBJ1-1
cdr3_aa: ASSAGQGMNTEAF

clone_size: once
cdr3_length: 15
v_call: TRBV7-8
j_call: TRBJ2-1
cdr3_aa: ASSEVAGGPSYNEQF

clone_size: once
cdr3_length: 12
v_call: TRBV11-2
j_call: TRBJ2-7
cdr3_aa: ASSPTGGGYEQY

clone_size: few
cdr3_length: 15
v_call: TRBV5-1
j_call: TRBJ2-1
cdr3_aa: ASSSGTSGGPVDEQF

clone_size: once
cdr3_length: 13
v_call: TRBV7-9
j_call: TRBJ1-4
cdr3_aa: ASSSPPGRNEKLF

clone_size: NA
cdr3_length: 10
v_call: TRBV3-1/TRBV3-2
j_call: TRBJ2-1
cdr3_aa: ASSRSGGEQF

clone_size: NA
cdr3_length: 15
v_call: TRBV19
j_call: TRBJ2-1
cdr3_aa: ASSSPLQGSSYNEQF

clone_size: NA
cdr3_length: 16
v_call: TRBV5-4
j_call: TRBJ2-2
cdr3_aa: ASSLGITGTGGTEELF

clone_size: NA
cdr3_length: 14
v_call: TRBV6-6
j_call: TRBJ2-1
cdr3_aa: ASSYRGGEGYNEQF

clone_size: NA
cdr3_length: 17
v_call: TRBV19
j_call: TRBJ2-6
cdr3_aa: ASSITGTGGPSGANVLT

clone_size: few
cdr3_length: 14
v_call: TRBV10-3
j_call: TRBJ2-7
cdr3_aa: AIRDSDRGSGYEQY

clone_size: NA
cdr3_length: 12
v_call: TRBV9
j_call: TRBJ2-7
cdr3_aa: ASSVGGQSYEQY

clone_size: once
cdr3_length: 11
v_call: TRBV19
j_call: TRBJ1-1
cdr3_aa: ASSTDRGKDPF